Listed below are T cell receptor beta chains from one sample, sequenced in a study of cytomegalovirus exposure and HLA in healthy donors. Libraries were prepared by immunoSEQ multiplex PCR; TCRdb keeps only in-frame clonotypes and omits some of them. In all, the sample yields about 67,000 clones. Sequencing was done on a sample of PBMCs. The receptors come from a woman aged 25 to 39 in good health and CMV-seronegative. Both conserved end residues are trimmed from each CDR3.

v_call cdr3_length cdr3_aa
TRBV4-3 16 ASSQGTSGSSITGELF
TRBV30 13 AWSVGDREAQPQH
TRBV11-2 12 ASSGGGGSYEQY
TRBV5-6 13 ASSLLVRGGQPQH
TRBV29-1 12 SVEGSTKGDEQF
TRBV5-6 12 ASRERDRAYEQY
TRBV25-1 14 ASSPGQVYSNQPQH
TRBV5-1 12 ASSTRKGAYEQY
TRBV5-1 13 ASSLGDSGYNEQF
TRBV14 10 ASSPGHVKQY
TRBV25-1 15 ASSEFAGRSGANVLT
TRBV18 14 ASSRGGTRAVETQY
TRBV10-3 12 AIRRGTGAYEQY
TRBV18 13 ASSPVRVYTGELF
TRBV2 13 ASSDGEGGNQPQH
TRBV6-4 12 ASSQTAGGNEQF
TRBV30 12 AWNRAGGPYEQY
TRBV9 11 ASSAQGRSPLH
TRBV19 13 ASTPSTVAKNIQY
TRBV5-1 12 ASSSGRYTDTQY
TRBV7-3 13 ASSLTGRGATEAF
TRBV28 12 ASSAPGLLHEQY
TRBV5-1 13 ASSLAAGVTGELF
TRBV6-6 10 ASSRFRDTQY
TRBV9 12 ASSAGVLSYEQY
TRBV14 12 ASSQEIGLYEQY
TRBV5-1 15 ASSLRGQVATNEKLF
TRBV4-2 14 ASSQVGRATGNTIY
TRBV19 14 ASSGGPLWGNQPQH
TRBV9 13 ASSGGQGYNSHLH
TRBV28 13 ASNSPGGFWRGYT
TRBV20-1 9 SKDIAAEAF
TRBV9 12 ASSVGGEGETQY
TRBV7-3 13 ASSLREGLYNEQF
TRBV6-4 11 ASSRGPQETQY
TRBV5-1 14 ASSLVGGTVGEKLF
TRBV4-3 11 ASSLAGRGEQF
TRBV5-1 9 ASRVAGEAF
TRBV4-3 15 ASSQDLYEARLNGYT
TRBV7-6 11 ASSTQRNTEAF
TRBV4-3 11 ASSALPGSPLH
TRBV6-5 12 ASSPTGGVTEAF
TRBV30 12 AWEYGVNGNTIY
TRBV7-7 11 ASSLATAGEQY
TRBV30 11 ALQSGLSYEQY
TRBV5-4 15 ASSGLPGLPLTDTQY
TRBV4-3 13 ASSLGPGADYGYT
TRBV5-4 11 ASSSQYQETQY